Listed below are T cell receptor beta chains from one sample, sequenced in a study of T cells in Graves' hyperthyroidism and ophthalmopathy. TCRdb reprocessed the multiplex PCR reads with MiXCR, giving one entry per CDR3 protein. This sample yields some 460,000 distinct CDR3 sequences, of which around 16% are seen a single time; roughly 15% belongs to the top ten. The sample taken for sequencing was blood. The receptor set was obtained from a woman aged 18-30 years with Graves' hyperthyroidism. The CDR3 runs from the conserved cysteine through the conserved F or W. D genes are given only for firm matches.

D: TRBD1
V: TRBV5-1
length: 15
J: TRBJ2-7
CDR3: CASSLFMGQGLEQYF

D: TRBD2
V: TRBV4-1
length: 15
J: TRBJ2-7
CDR3: CASSPILAGLYEQYF

D: -
V: TRBV7-2
length: 16
J: TRBJ1-1
CDR3: CASSFPGSPMNTEAFF

D: -
V: TRBV19
length: 14
J: TRBJ2-1
CDR3: CASSLGRRAPEQFF

D: -
V: TRBV4-2
length: 16
J: TRBJ2-2
CDR3: CASSQDPVGNTGELFF

D: -
V: TRBV28
length: 13
J: TRBJ1-6
CDR3: CAISYGMRSPLHF

D: -
V: TRBV9
length: 14
J: TRBJ1-2
CDR3: CASSVVGGAAGYTF

D: -
V: TRBV9
length: 14
J: TRBJ1-2
CDR3: CASSVSTRGYGYTF

D: -
V: TRBV7-2
length: 15
J: TRBJ2-1
CDR3: CASSLGARGPNEQFF

D: TRBD1
V: TRBV12-3/TRBV12-4
length: 16
J: TRBJ1-6
CDR3: CASSSTGGAGNSPLHF

D: -
V: TRBV18
length: 13
J: TRBJ1-2
CDR3: CASSPSLVNGYTF

D: -
V: TRBV20-1
length: 15
J: TRBJ2-3
CDR3: CSARGGSGGADTQYF

D: -
V: TRBV20-1
length: 14
J: TRBJ2-2
CDR3: CSASPVANTGELFF

D: -
V: TRBV3-1
length: 15
J: TRBJ2-5
CDR3: CASRPTRSGRETQYF

D: -
V: TRBV28
length: 22
J: TRBJ2-3
CDR3: CASSLIQGRGGGVEVSTDTQYF

D: TRBD1
V: TRBV18
length: 15
J: TRBJ2-5
CDR3: CASSPSGQFQETQYF

D: -
V: TRBV20-1
length: 12
J: TRBJ2-3
CDR3: CRKGDVGGTQYF

D: TRBD2
V: TRBV6-2/TRBV6-3
length: 17
J: TRBJ2-1
CDR3: CASSYSSTGTSSNEQFF

D: TRBD1
V: TRBV20-1
length: 17
J: TRBJ1-2
CDR3: CSASSTQGAIRNYGYTF

D: TRBD1
V: TRBV5-1
length: 15
J: TRBJ1-1
CDR3: CASSAVTGGKLEAFF

D: -
V: TRBV2
length: 15
J: TRBJ2-1
CDR3: CASRVTPNAADEQFF

D: -
V: TRBV15
length: 14
J: TRBJ2-3
CDR3: CATSYPGTTDTQYF

D: TRBD2
V: TRBV2
length: 14
J: TRBJ2-5
CDR3: CARGAGGSSETQYF

D: -
V: TRBV5-1
length: 14
J: TRBJ1-1
CDR3: CASSIQGPNTEAFF

D: TRBD1
V: TRBV7-9
length: 13
J: TRBJ1-1
CDR3: CASRFTGDTEAFF

D: -
V: TRBV6-1
length: 15
J: TRBJ1-1
CDR3: CASSDMWGGGTEAFF

D: -
V: TRBV7-2
length: 15
J: TRBJ2-7
CDR3: CASSLEPRGGYEQYF

D: -
V: TRBV29-1
length: 14
J: TRBJ1-1
CDR3: CSVSAGRIGTEAFF

D: -
V: TRBV20-1
length: 15
J: TRBJ1-5
CDR3: CSASFGAANNQPQHF

D: TRBD2
V: TRBV20-1
length: 15
J: TRBJ2-7
CDR3: CSAREGEGSEYEQYF

D: TRBD1
V: TRBV20-1
length: 15
J: TRBJ1-5
CDR3: CSARTRDRVSQPQHF

D: -
V: TRBV20-1
length: 14
J: TRBJ2-1
CDR3: CSARDGAAYNEQFF

D: -
V: TRBV20-1
length: 14
J: TRBJ2-7
CDR3: CSARMAIGYYEQYF

D: TRBD2
V: TRBV4-1
length: 17
J: TRBJ2-2
CDR3: CASSQAPGSGSLGELFF

D: -
V: TRBV5-1
length: 14
J: TRBJ2-3
CDR3: CASRGEISTDTQYF

D: TRBD1
V: TRBV19
length: 15
J: TRBJ1-5
CDR3: CASTPGQGVGWPQHF

D: -
V: TRBV6-2/TRBV6-3
length: 13
J: TRBJ1-5
CDR3: CASLRDHNQPQHF

D: -
V: TRBV10-2
length: 11
J: TRBJ2-7
CDR3: CASSEIHEQYF

D: TRBD1
V: TRBV5-5
length: 15
J: TRBJ2-3
CDR3: CASSSTGGRADTQYF

D: -
V: TRBV19
length: 14
J: TRBJ1-6
CDR3: CASSRRSYNSPLHF

D: -
V: TRBV19
length: 13
J: TRBJ1-1
CDR3: CASSIGGYTEAFF

D: -
V: TRBV27
length: 16
J: TRBJ1-4
CDR3: CASSLSGGILGEKLFF

D: TRBD1
V: TRBV7-2
length: 14
J: TRBJ2-5
CDR3: CASSFDRGGETQYF